Shown below are 28 T cell receptor beta chains from a single sample sequenced in a study of blood T cell repertoires in COVID-19. TCRdb keeps only in-frame clones here, not all; method: immunoSEQ multiplex PCR. In the table there are about 300,000 clones, around nine tenths of which are singletons. Material for sequencing was peripheral blood. These receptor sequences come from a man in his 70s with acute or convalescent COVID-19.

CDR3 nucleotide sequence: TGTGCCAGCAGCCCCCCCGGAGTCGACACCGGGGAGCTGTTTTTT. Its translation is CASSPPGVDTGELFF. The gene calls are TRBV9 and TRBJ2-2; no firm D call. Germline CDR1 is SGDLS and CDR2 is YYNGEE. CDR3 size: 15 residues. The V gene lost 4 bases and the J gene lost 3 bases, with 13 bases spanning the gap. Variable domain in full (rest from reference TRBV9 and TRBJ2-2): DSGVTQTPKHLITATGQRVTLRCSPRSGDLSVYWYQQSLDQGLQFLIQYYNGEERAKGNILERFSAQQFPDLHSELNLSSLELGDSALYFCASSPPGVDTGELFFGEGSRLTVL.

V usage is TRBV27 and J usage is TRBJ2-1; 14 bases are a match to TRBD2. Per germline, CDR1 MNHEY and CDR2 SMNVEV (reference sequence). This CDR3 contains 15 residues. Losses at the gene ends were 6 bases for V and 7 bases for J; bases not matched to a gene: 5. The chain's CDR3 is CASRPGLAGGNEQFF. The CDR3 nucleotides read TGTGCCAGCAGGCCCGGACTAGCGGGAGGTAATGAGCAGTTCTTC.

The rearrangement joins TRBV6-4 to TRBJ2-2; TRBD1 might be the D (5 bases). Germline CDR1 reads MRHNA; CDR2 reads SNTAGT. The germline V and J ends were trimmed by 6 bases and 8 bases, with 16 bases remaining between them. The CDR3 totals 14 residues. The CDR3 loop is CASRLQDSAGELFF. The CDR3 coding sequence is TGTGCCAGCAGACTACAAGACAGTGCGGGGGAGCTGTTTTTT.

Only one count was recorded for this clone. The chain is built from TRBV9 and TRBJ2-3; perhaps TRBD2 as D (7 bases). The CDR3 length is 14 residues. Germline V gives CDR1 SGDLS, CDR2 YYNGEE. V lost 3 bases to trimming and J lost 5 bases, with 13 bases between them. Written as DNA, the CDR3 is TGTGCCAGCAGCGCACAAGGGGGGGAAGATACGCAGTATTTT. This gives the protein CASSAQGGEDTQYF.

The CDR3 bases are TGCGCCAGCAGCCACCGCCAGCGGGGGGGCCCCTACAATGAGCAGTTCTTC. Its protein is CASSHRQRGGPYNEQFF. This chain connects TRBV4-1 to TRBJ2-1, with 10 bases identical to TRBD2. Germline loops: CDR1 MGHRA, CDR2 YSYEKL. This CDR3 has 17 residues. The ends lost 3 bases at V and 2 bases at J; junction bases unmatched: 7.

The rearrangement uses TRBV5-1 and TRBJ1-2; TRBD1 might be the D (6 bases). Trimming pared 4 bases from V and 1 base from J, leaving 14 bases between. Germline V gene sequence: CDR1 SGHRS, CDR2 YFSETQ. The CDR3 extends over 15 amino acids. CDR3 bases: TGCGCCAGCAGCGGCCTGGACAGCTTTAACTATGGCTACACCTTC. It specifies CASSGLDSFNYGYTF. The full variable domain, with the rest looked up from reference TRBV5-1 and TRBJ1-2, is KAGVTQTPRYLIKTRGQQVTLSCSPISGHRSVSWYQQTPGQGLQFLFEYFSETQRNKGNFPGRFSGRQFSNSRSEMNVSTLELGDSALYLCASSGLDSFNYGYTFGSGTRLTVV.

The rearrangement joins TRBV19 to TRBJ2-7; TRBD1 matches 10 bases. CDR3 length: 14 amino acids. Losses at the gene ends were 4 bases for V and 7 bases for J; bases not matched to a gene: 7. Germline CDR1 reads LNHDA; CDR2 reads SQIVND (reference sequence). CDR3 in amino acids: CASSTSTGGREQYF. In DNA, the CDR3 is TGTGCCAGTAGTACCTCGACAGGGGGCAGGGAGCAGTACTTC.

This sequence joins TRBV28 and TRBJ1-5, with a possible D match to TRBD1 (6 bases). Looked up from germline, CDR1 is MDHEN and CDR2 is SYDVKM. The V end lost 4 bases, the J end lost 5 bases, and 15 bases lay between the germline ends. CDR3 length: 15 amino acids. The CDR3, as DNA: TGTGCCAGCAGTTCGCCACAGGGCTCTCATCAGCCCCAGCATTTT. This encodes CASSSPQGSHQPQHF.

The gene calls are TRBV6-1 and TRBJ2-2; D is ambiguous. Trimming shortened V by 5 bases and J by 9 bases, and 16 bases separated the two germline ends. There are 14 residues in the CDR3. Looked up from germline, CDR1 is MNHNS and CDR2 is SASEGT. CDR3 coding DNA: TGTGCCAGCAGTTTATCACCGCGGTTCCGGGAGCTGTTTTTT. Amino acids: CASSLSPRFRELFF.

The CDR3 region is CASSLGQYNEQFF. CDR3 coding DNA: TGTGCCAGCAGCCTCGGACAGTACAATGAGCAGTTCTTC. The V and J genes are TRBV5-4 and TRBJ2-1, with a possible D match to TRBD1 (6 bases). The length of the CDR3 is 13 residues. Germline CDR1 and CDR2: SGHNT and YYREEE (reference sequence). Trimming pared 4 bases from V and 4 bases from J, leaving 9 bases between.

This chain links TRBV2 with TRBJ1-1; D might be TRBD1 (6 bases). The V end lost 9 bases, the J end lost 6 bases, and 20 bases lay between the germline ends. There are 14 residues in the CDR3. The germline V gene encodes CDR1 SNHLY and CDR2 FYNNEI. In DNA, the CDR3 is TGTGCCAGTACAGCCTCGAGCAGGGGCGCTGAAGCTTTCTTT. This sequence encodes CASTASSRGAEAFF.

V is TRBV11-2 and J is TRBJ2-3; 7 nucleotides agree with TRBD2. V lost 5 bases and J lost 6; bases outside the gene matches: 5. Germline CDR1 and CDR2: SGHAT and FQNNGV. The CDR3 contains 13 residues. CDR3 residues: CASSRGRADTQYF. The CDR3, as DNA: TGTGCCAGCAGCCGAGGGAGGGCGGATACGCAGTATTTT.

The CDR3 protein is CAIGTGNEKLFF. CDR3 in DNA: TGTGCCATCGGCACAGGGAACGAAAAACTGTTTTTT. This chain links TRBV10-3 with TRBJ1-4; tentatively, D is TRBD1 (6 bases). There are 12 residues in the CDR3. V lost 8 bases and J lost 8, with 12 bases in between. Germline-derived CDR1 and CDR2 are ENHRY and SYGVKD.

As DNA, the CDR3 is TGTGCCATCAAGGGGACAGGTGAAGGACTGTTTTTT. It yields the protein CAIKGTGEGLFF. The chain combines TRBV10-3 with TRBJ1-4; 8 bases agree with TRBD1. The CDR3 length is 12 residues. The V segment lost 7 bases and the J segment 13 bases; nucleotides outside the gene matches: 8. The germline V gene has CDR1 ENHRY and CDR2 SYGVKD.

The chain uses TRBV2 and TRBJ2-7, with TRBD1 identical over 11 bases. CDR1 and CDR2 (germline): SNHLY, FYNNEI. The CDR3 totals 15 residues. The J segment lost 2 bases and the V segment lost 6 bases, leaving 6 bases of the junction unmatched. The CDR3 DNA reads TGTGCCAGCAGCGAGGACAGGGGGCCCCCCTACGAGCAGTACTTC. Amino acid sequence: CASSEDRGPPYEQYF.

This chain links TRBV5-4 with TRBJ2-5; 8 bases are shared with TRBD1. This CDR3 is built from 13 residues. V lost 4 bases, J lost 3 bases, and 2 bases stayed unmatched. Looked up from germline, CDR1 is SGHNT and CDR2 is YYREEE (reference sequence). The CDR3: CASSPTGEETQYF. The CDR3 coding sequence is TGTGCCAGCAGCCCGACAGGGGAAGAGACCCAGTACTTC.

V gene TRBV11-1 combines with J gene TRBJ2-5; 10 bases agree with TRBD1. CDR3 length: 16 residues. Germline V gives CDR1 SGHAT, CDR2 FQDESV (reference sequence). The J segment lost 3 bases and the V segment lost 4 bases, leaving 8 bases of the junction unmatched. The CDR3 is CASSSGPGQGEETQYF. The CDR3 bases are TGTGCCAGCAGCTCAGGCCCCGGACAGGGGGAAGAGACCCAGTACTTC.

This chain's CDR3 is CASSQDAQVNSPLHF. CDR3 bases: TGCGCCAGCAGCCAAGATGCCCAGGTCAATTCACCCCTCCACTTT. This chain uses TRBV4-3 with TRBJ1-6, with unresolved D. This CDR3 has 15 residues. V lost 0 bases, J lost 7 bases, and 10 bases lay in between. The germline V gene encodes CDR1 LGHNA and CDR2 YSLEER.

V usage is TRBV7-9 and J usage is TRBJ1-4, with D possibly matching TRBD1 (5 bases). V shed 3 bases and J shed 6 bases, with 14 bases lying between them. From germline, CDR1 is SEHNR and CDR2 FQNEAQ (reference sequence). The CDR3 extends over 15 amino acids. The CDR3 nucleotides read TGTGCCAGCAGCTTGCGTTTTTTCAGGGATGAAAAACTGTTTTTT. This translates into CASSLRFFRDEKLFF.

V gene TRBV7-2 combines with J gene TRBJ2-5; tentative D call: TRBD2 (5 bases). Germline loops: CDR1 SGHTA, CDR2 FQGNSA. This CDR3 has 13 residues. V was trimmed by 7 bases and J by 5 bases, leaving 14 bases between them. The CDR3 here is CASTLLRGETQYF. For the CDR3, the DNA is TGTGCCAGCACCCTCCTTCGGGGTGAGACCCAGTACTTC.

This clone showed up just once. The chain employs TRBV5-1 and TRBJ2-1; possible D gene TRBD1, 5 bases. The CDR3 loop spans 15 amino acids. CDR1 is SGHRS and CDR2 is YFSETQ in the germline V gene. The V end was cut by 4 bases, the J end by 0 bases, with 11 bases between. CDR3 sequence: CASSPDTSSYNEQFF. The CDR3 DNA reads as TGCGCCAGCAGCCCGGACACGAGCTCCTACAATGAGCAGTTCTTC.

The chain couples TRBV30 to TRBJ1-5; 7 bases agree with TRBD1. V lost 0 bases and J lost 1; bases outside the gene matches: 3. In germline, CDR1 is GTSNPN, CDR2 SVGIG (reference sequence). The CDR3 loop spans 15 amino acids. CDR3 sequence (DNA): TGTGCCTGGAGTGTAGGGACAGTGAGCAATCAGCCCCAGCATTTT. Residues: CAWSVGTVSNQPQHF.

This chain links TRBV24-1 with TRBJ2-6; a weak D match, TRBD1 (6 bases). Trimming left V 6 bases short and J 2 bases short, with 10 bases between. CDR3 length: 15 residues. Germline CDR1 KGHDR, CDR2 SFDVKD. This CDR3 is CATSLSGAGANVLTF. DNA of the CDR3: TGTGCCACCAGTCTTTCAGGGGCTGGGGCCAACGTCCTGACTTTC.

V and J are TRBV4-3 and TRBJ2-2, with D tentatively TRBD1 (5 bases). The CDR3 extends over 14 amino acids. CDR1 LGHNA and CDR2 YSLEER come from the germline V gene. Trimming removed 1 base at V and 5 bases at J, with 8 bases between. CDR3 amino acids: CASSQGQGTGELFF. CDR3 sequence (DNA): TGCGCCAGCAGCCAAGGGCAGGGAACCGGGGAGCTGTTTTTT.

The V call is TRBV28, the J call TRBJ2-5, with 9 bases identical to TRBD2. V was clipped by 6 bases and J by 5 bases; unmatched bases: 4. This CDR3 spans 13 amino acids. Germline lookup yields CDR1 MDHEN and CDR2 SYDVKM. The CDR3 region has the DNA TGTGCCAGCAGGCGGACTAGCGCGGAGACCCAGTACTTC. Its protein product is CASRRTSAETQYF.

The chain combines TRBV7-9 with TRBJ2-3, with 14 nucleotides matching TRBD2. The trim removed 1 base at V and 11 bases at J, leaving 2 bases unmatched. The CDR3 runs 14 residues. Per germline, CDR1 SEHNR and CDR2 FQNEAQ (reference sequence). DNA for the CDR3: TGTGCCAGCAGCTTAGTTGGGACTAGCGGGGGGCAGTATTTT. This encodes CASSLVGTSGGQYF.

The chain links TRBV5-6 to TRBJ1-1; 7 nucleotides match TRBD1. The V gene end was trimmed by 1 base and the J gene end by 1 base; junction bases not matched to a gene: 10. In germline, CDR1 is SGHDT, CDR2 YYEEEE. The CDR3 covers 17 residues. The CDR3 DNA sequence: TGTGCCAGCAGCTTGAAGGGGGCGCACCTCTCGAACACTGAAGCTTTCTTT. Its translation: CASSLKGAHLSNTEAFF.

The CDR3 coding sequence is TGTGCCAGCAGTTTATCCTGGAGGGGGGGTGGAAAATTACTGTTTTTT. Its protein product is CASSLSWRGGGKLLFF. J is TRBJ1-4 and V is TRBV28; TRBD1 is a possible D gene (6 bases). This CDR3 is 16 amino acids long. CDR1 is MDHEN, CDR2 SYDVKM, per germline. V lost 1 base and J 13 bases, leaving 22 bases between the germline ends.